The 14 T cell receptor beta chains given below trace back to one sample, sequenced in a study of T cell changes during pregnancy in multiple sclerosis. The table came from immunoSEQ multiplex PCR; TCRdb's copy has only in-frame clones and leaves some out. The data show tens of thousands of clones, with over 85% seen just once and roughly 1% held by the top ten. The sample was peripheral blood, taken in the first trimester of pregnancy. The receptors stem from a female donor with multiple sclerosis, enrolled in a pregnancy study.

The V and J genes are TRBV5-4 and TRBJ2-5; 10 bases match TRBD2. The CDR3 loop spans 15 amino acids. The trim removed 6 bases at V and 5 bases at J, leaving 10 bases unmatched. The germline CDR1 and CDR2 sequences are SGHNT and YYREEE (reference sequence). DNA of the CDR3: TGTGCCAGCAATGATCCTAGCGGGAGTCGGGAGACCCAGTACTTC. Protein product: CASNDPSGSRETQYF.

V gene TRBV4-3 combines with J gene TRBJ2-5; D possibly corresponds to TRBD2 (6 bases). The CDR3 contains 16 residues. Per the germline V gene, CDR1 is LGHNA and CDR2 is YSLEER. With 4 bases removed from V and 1 base from J, the gap between germline ends came to 16 bases. CDR3 bases: TGCGCCAGCAGCCTTCACGGGGGAGGATCCCAAGAGACCCAGTACTTC. As protein: CASSLHGGGSQETQYF.

The chain links TRBV9 to TRBJ2-1; weak D call: TRBD2 (6 bases). Trimming left V 4 bases short and J 0 bases short, with 11 bases between. This CDR3 contains 15 residues. The V gene's germline CDR1 is SGDLS and CDR2 YYNGEE. DNA for the CDR3: TGTGCCAGCAGCATCCTAGCGAACTCCTACAATGAGCAGTTCTTC. Its translation is CASSILANSYNEQFF.

The chain couples TRBV7-6 to TRBJ1-1, with D maybe TRBD1 (5 bases). Germline V gene sequence: CDR1 SGHVS, CDR2 FNYEAQ. This CDR3 is built from 14 residues. V was clipped by 5 bases and J by 1 base, with 11 bases between them. The CDR3: CASSPGWGNTEAFF. Written as DNA, the CDR3 is TGTGCCAGCAGCCCAGGGTGGGGGAACACTGAAGCTTTCTTT. The full variable domain, rest sourced from reference TRBV7-6 and TRBJ1-1, is GAGVSQSPRYKVTKRGQDVALRCDPISGHVSLYWYRQALGQGPEFLTYFNYEAQQDKSGLPNDRFSAERPEGSISTLTIQRTEQRDSAMYRCASSPGWGNTEAFFGQGTRLTVV.

V and J are TRBV28 and TRBJ2-5; 13 positions agree with TRBD2. The CDR3 is 16 residues long. V gave up 5 bases and J gave up 7 bases; unmatched junction bases: 10. Germline CDR1 and CDR2: MDHEN and SYDVKM. The CDR3 loop is CASSLGLAGAGGTQYF. Written as DNA, the CDR3 is TGTGCCAGCAGTCTTGGACTAGCGGGAGCTGGTGGGACCCAGTACTTC.

The chain has TRBV6-5 and TRBJ2-3; TRBD1 aligns across 7 bases. V lost 0 bases and J lost 2; bases outside the gene matches: 5. Per the germline V gene, CDR1 is MNHEY and CDR2 is SVGAGI. The CDR3 runs 16 residues. DNA for the CDR3: TGTGCCAGCAGTTACTCCTGGCAGGGGGTCACAGATACGCAGTATTTT. This gives the protein CASSYSWQGVTDTQYF.

This clone occurred once. The rearrangement joins TRBV7-3 to TRBJ2-1; 9 bases agree with TRBD2. CDR1 and CDR2 (germline): SGHTA, FQGTGA. This CDR3 is 13 amino acids long. V trimming: 4 bases; J trimming: 13 bases; junction bases outside the gene matches: 8. The CDR3 region is CASSSSGTGIQFF. In DNA, the CDR3 is TGTGCCAGCAGCTCTAGCGGGACGGGCATTCAGTTCTTC.

This chain links TRBV30 with TRBJ1-1, with a tentative D call TRBD1 (5 bases). This CDR3 has 15 residues. The V end lost 0 bases, the J end lost 5 bases, and 16 bases lay between the germline ends. Germline V gives CDR1 GTSNPN, CDR2 SVGIG (reference sequence). The CDR3 region has the DNA TGTGCCTGGAGTGTAAGGCAGGGAAGATGGACTGAAGCTTTCTTT. It codes for CAWSVRQGRWTEAFF.

This chain joins TRBV28 and TRBJ1-5; 8 bases align to TRBD1. CDR1 MDHEN and CDR2 SYDVKM come from the germline V gene. The length of the CDR3 is 15 residues. The J segment lost 3 bases and the V segment lost 2 bases, leaving 3 bases of the junction unmatched. The CDR3 sequence is CASSLMDRDNQPQHF. For the CDR3, the DNA is TGTGCCAGCAGTTTAATGGACAGGGACAATCAGCCCCAGCATTTT. Full variable domain (remainder filled in from reference TRBV28 and TRBJ1-5): DVKVTQSSRYLVKRTGEKVFLECVQDMDHENMFWYRQDPGLGLRLIYFSYDVKMKEKGDIPEGYSVSREKKERFSLILESASTNQTSMYLCASSLMDRDNQPQHFGDGTRLSIL.

The CDR3 DNA sequence: TGTGCCAGCAGCTTCAGGGGGACAGATACGCAGTATTTT. This translates into CASSFRGTDTQYF. The chain combines TRBV5-5 with TRBJ2-3, with 7 nucleotides matching TRBD1. This CDR3 is built from 13 residues. V was clipped by 2 bases and J by 3 bases; unmatched bases: 0. Germline loops: CDR1 SGHKS, CDR2 YYEKEE (reference sequence).

This rearrangement joins TRBV30 to TRBJ1-5, with 8 bases matching TRBD1. Unmatched junction bases numbered 3, after V lost 1 base and J lost 4 bases. Per germline, CDR1 GTSNPN and CDR2 SVGIG (reference sequence). There are 14 residues in the CDR3. CDR3 amino acids: CAWSGQGWNQPQHF. The CDR3 DNA reads as TGTGCCTGGAGTGGACAGGGGTGGAATCAGCCCCAGCATTTT.

The V gene is TRBV27, the J gene TRBJ2-7; 9 bases map to TRBD1. The CDR3 loop spans 15 amino acids. Germline values: CDR1 MNHEY, CDR2 SMNVEV (reference sequence). J was trimmed by 1 base and V by 5 bases; bases with no gene match: 6. CDR3 loop: CASSPTTGGSYEQYF. The CDR3 DNA follows: TGTGCCAGCAGTCCAACGACAGGGGGTTCCTACGAGCAGTACTTC.

V is TRBV23-1 and J is TRBJ2-3, with TRBD1 matching 7 bases. TRBV23-1 is an open reading frame, and its role is uncertain. The CDR3 has 15 amino acids. The junction had 4 bases not matched to a gene; V was cut back by 4 bases and J by 0 bases. The CDR3 loop reads CASSLDRASTDTQYF. CDR3 in DNA: TGCGCCAGCAGTCTCGACAGGGCTAGCACAGATACGCAGTATTTT.

The chain links TRBV4-1 to TRBJ2-7, with TRBD2 as a possible D gene (5 bases). The CDR3 length is 15 residues. V was trimmed by 4 bases and J by 3 bases, leaving 16 bases between them. Germline V gene lookup returns CDR1 MGHRA and CDR2 YSYEKL. In nucleotides, the CDR3 is TGCGCCAGCAGCCCTCCTGGAGGCTCGATCTACGAGCAGTACTTC. It specifies CASSPPGGSIYEQYF.